The clone carrying this TCR beta chain was seen more than once but under ten times. Its antigen is still unknown. The PCR contained 60 Vbeta and 13 Jbeta primers. Assay used: immunoSEQ multiplex PCR; TCRdb lists only in-frame clones, some missing. This sample carries about 140,000 clones, about two thirds of them seen once, and the ten largest clones take around 9.3%. This entry is derived from a study of cytomegalovirus exposure and HLA in healthy donors. Overall study findings and caveats: Among TCR beta chains, those listed as cytomegalovirus-associated numbered about 150. In a later analysis, donors in an Asian-associated ancestry cluster reportedly had fewer N-insertions in productive TCRs than the cohort mean.

Germline V gene lookup returns CDR1 MNHEY and CDR2 SVGAGI. The CDR3 contains 13 residues. V was pared by 4 bases and J by 7 bases, with 11 bases between. The sequence came from a young man in good health and CMV-seropositive. Sample: PBMCs. The chain combines TRBV6-5 with TRBJ2-1; D is unresolved. The CDR3 region has the DNA TGTGCCAGCAGTTTAAGCGATCGTAATGAGCAGTTCTTC. Translation: CASSLSDRNEQFF.